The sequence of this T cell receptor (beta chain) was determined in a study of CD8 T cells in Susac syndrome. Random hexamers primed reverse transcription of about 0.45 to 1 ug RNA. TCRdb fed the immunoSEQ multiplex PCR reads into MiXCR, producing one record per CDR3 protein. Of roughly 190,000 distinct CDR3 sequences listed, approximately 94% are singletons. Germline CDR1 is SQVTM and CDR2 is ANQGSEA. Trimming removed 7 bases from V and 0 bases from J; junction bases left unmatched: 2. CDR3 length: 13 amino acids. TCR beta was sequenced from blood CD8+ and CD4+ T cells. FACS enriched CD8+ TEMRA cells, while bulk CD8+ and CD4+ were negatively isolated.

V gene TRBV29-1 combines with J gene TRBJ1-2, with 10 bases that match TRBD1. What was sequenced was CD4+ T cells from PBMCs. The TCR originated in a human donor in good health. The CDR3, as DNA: TGCAGCGCAGGACAGGGGGCTAACTATGGCTACACCTTC. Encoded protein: CSAGQGANYGYTF.